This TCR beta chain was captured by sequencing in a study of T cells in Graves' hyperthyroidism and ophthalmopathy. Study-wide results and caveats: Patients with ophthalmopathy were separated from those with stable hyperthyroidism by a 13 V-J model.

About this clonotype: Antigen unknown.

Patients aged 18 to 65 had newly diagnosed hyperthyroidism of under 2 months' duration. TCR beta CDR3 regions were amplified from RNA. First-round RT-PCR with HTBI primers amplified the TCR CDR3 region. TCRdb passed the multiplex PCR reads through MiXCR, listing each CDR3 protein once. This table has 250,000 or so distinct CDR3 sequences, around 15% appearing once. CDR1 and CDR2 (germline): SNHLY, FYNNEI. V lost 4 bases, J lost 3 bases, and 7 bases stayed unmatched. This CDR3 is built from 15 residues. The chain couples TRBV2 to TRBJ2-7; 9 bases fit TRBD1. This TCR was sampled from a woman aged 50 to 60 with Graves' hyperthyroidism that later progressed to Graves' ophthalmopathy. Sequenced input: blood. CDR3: CASSGTGTGYYEQYF. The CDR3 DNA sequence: TGTGCCAGCAGTGGTACCGGGACAGGGTACTACGAGCAGTACTTC. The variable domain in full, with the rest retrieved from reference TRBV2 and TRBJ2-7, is EPEVTQTPSHQVTQMGQEVILRCVPISNHLYFYWYRQILGQKVEFLVSFYNNEISEKSEIFDDQFSVERPDGSNFTLKIRSTKLEDSAMYFCASSGTGTGYYEQYFGPGTRLTVT.